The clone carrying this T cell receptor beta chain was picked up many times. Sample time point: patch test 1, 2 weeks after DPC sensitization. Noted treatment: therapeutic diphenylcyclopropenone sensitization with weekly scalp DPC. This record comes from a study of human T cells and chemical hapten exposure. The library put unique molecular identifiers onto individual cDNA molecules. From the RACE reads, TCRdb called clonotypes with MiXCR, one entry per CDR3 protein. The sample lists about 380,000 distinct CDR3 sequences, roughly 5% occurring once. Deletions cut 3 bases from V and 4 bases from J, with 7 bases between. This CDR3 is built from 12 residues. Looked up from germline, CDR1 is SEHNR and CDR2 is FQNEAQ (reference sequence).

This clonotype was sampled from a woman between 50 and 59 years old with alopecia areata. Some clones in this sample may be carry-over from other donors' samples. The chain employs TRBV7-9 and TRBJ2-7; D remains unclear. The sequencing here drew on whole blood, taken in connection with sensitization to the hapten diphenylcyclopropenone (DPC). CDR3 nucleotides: TGTGCCAGCAGCTTTACAGAGTACGAGCAGTACTTC. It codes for CASSFTEYEQYF.